The rows below give T cell receptor beta chains drawn from one sample of a study of blood T cell repertoires in COVID-19. Generated by immunoSEQ multiplex PCR, the TCRdb table keeps only in-frame clones and is missing some. The sample lists about 280,000 clones, approximately 89% seen once, with about 8.6% in the top ten. Sequencing was performed on peripheral blood. Receptors originate from a man in his forties or fifties with active or convalescent COVID-19. Both conserved end residues are trimmed from each CDR3. D genes are given only for firm matches.

v_call	d_call	j_call	cdr3_aa
TRBV5-8	NA	TRBJ2-7	ASTAGGLTYEQY
TRBV7-9	TRBD1	TRBJ2-3	ASSFKGQAIITDTQY
TRBV4-2	NA	TRBJ2-3	ASSVRVSTDTQY
TRBV18	TRBD1	TRBJ2-2	ASSPGTGPTGELF
TRBV7-9	NA	TRBJ2-5	ASVRGLGETQY
TRBV9	TRBD1	TRBJ2-3	ASSVGGTDPTDTQY
TRBV7-9	NA	TRBJ2-5	ASSSSTSRETQY
TRBV7-3	NA	TRBJ2-2	ASSLATRSGELF
TRBV6-1	NA	TRBJ1-5	ASSEALGTGKRGNQPQH
TRBV6-1	NA	TRBJ2-2	ASSQGRRWSTGELF
TRBV4-1	NA	TRBJ1-1	ASSQDKWQGVNTEAF
TRBV29-1	NA	TRBJ2-1	SVRVDEQF
TRBV18	TRBD1	TRBJ1-5	ASSPGQGDSNQPQH
TRBV11-3	NA	TRBJ2-2	ASSSGHGELF
TRBV16	TRBD1	TRBJ1-2	ASSQGTGNYGYT
TRBV5-8	NA	TRBJ2-7	ASKTQGTEPYEQY
TRBV7-3	NA	TRBJ1-1	ASSVQVNTEAF
TRBV7-8	TRBD1	TRBJ1-2	ASSPRRQGTYGYT
TRBV5-6	NA	TRBJ2-3	ASRQTSTDTQY
TRBV3-1/TRBV3-2	NA	TRBJ2-3	ASSHRARDLPSTDTQY
TRBV27	NA	TRBJ2-2	ASRVAGNTGELF
TRBV6-2/TRBV6-3	NA	TRBJ2-7	ASSYSTNGESSYEQY
TRBV27	NA	TRBJ1-2	ASSLYNREGYGYT
TRBV19	NA	TRBJ1-5	ASTRQGNQPQH
TRBV28	NA	TRBJ1-2	ASSVLGQHYGYT
TRBV5-1	NA	TRBJ2-1	ASISVARYNEQF
TRBV9	NA	TRBJ2-3	ASSVEVGIVNTQY
TRBV5-6	NA	TRBJ2-1	ASSLNYNEQF
TRBV12-5	TRBD1	TRBJ1-2	ASGRQGFYGYT
TRBV5-1	TRBD1	TRBJ1-1	ASSPGQGARMNTEAF
TRBV27	NA	TRBJ1-2	ASSPQGVYGYT
TRBV4-1	NA	TRBJ1-5	ASSQPERGWRQPQH
TRBV5-4	TRBD1	TRBJ1-1	ASSADRKNTEAF
TRBV5-5	TRBD1	TRBJ2-7	ASSRDRGLDEQY
TRBV4-2	TRBD1	TRBJ1-1	ASSQDWTGRNTEAF
TRBV6-1	TRBD1	TRBJ1-2	ASSEARDRGSGYT
TRBV2	NA	TRBJ1-1	ATQGGNTEAF
TRBV28	NA	TRBJ1-1	ASSLLAAF
TRBV5-6	NA	TRBJ1-1	ASSLWQSPTEAF
TRBV2	TRBD1	TRBJ1-2	ASRPGQYYGYT
TRBV2	TRBD1	TRBJ2-1	ASSPTGGIYNEQF